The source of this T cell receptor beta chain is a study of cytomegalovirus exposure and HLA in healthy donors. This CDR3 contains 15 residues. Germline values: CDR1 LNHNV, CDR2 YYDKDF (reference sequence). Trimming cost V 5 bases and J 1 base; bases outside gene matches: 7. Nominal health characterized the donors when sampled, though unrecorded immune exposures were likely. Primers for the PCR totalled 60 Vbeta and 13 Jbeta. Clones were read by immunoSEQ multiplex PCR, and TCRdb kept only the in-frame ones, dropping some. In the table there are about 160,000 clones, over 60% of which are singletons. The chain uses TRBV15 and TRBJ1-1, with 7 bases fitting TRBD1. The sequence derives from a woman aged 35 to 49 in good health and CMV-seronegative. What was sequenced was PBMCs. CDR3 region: CATSVRGQTNTEAFF. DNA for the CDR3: TGTGCCACCAGCGTTAGGGGACAGACGAACACTGAAGCTTTCTTT.